The present entry profiles one TCR beta chain with its context. Its antigen is unidentified. The sample belongs to a study of T cell responses to AZD1222 COVID-19 vaccine. Background on the study: The analysis combined second doses at about 4 or about 12 weeks. Study-wide results and limits: Only a handful of AZD1222 recipients, several in all, had baseline seropositivity. The donors showed a predominance of white British ancestry and of females, with possible underestimation of clonal diversity. Per reports, nearly half of all spike-specific TCRs target regions that are unmutated in variants.

Data came from immunoSEQ multiplex PCR; TCRdb stores just in-frame clones and leaves some out. Of about 100,000 clones detected, about 88% appear once; the ten largest clones hold about 2%. The CDR3 contains 13 residues. V lost 0 bases and J lost 7; bases outside the gene matches: 6. Germline CDR1 is GTSNPN and CDR2 is SVGIG (reference sequence). The TCR was taken from an adult in good health. The specimen was peripheral blood, collected on day 0 of AZD1222 vaccination. The chain couples TRBV30 to TRBJ2-7; the match to TRBD1 covers 7 bases. The CDR3 here is CAWSVRQGEEQYF. In DNA, the CDR3 is TGTGCCTGGAGTGTACGGCAGGGGGAGGAGCAGTACTTC. The complete variable domain, with remaining parts taken from reference TRBV30 and TRBJ2-7, reads SQTIHQWPATLVQPVGSPLSLECTVEGTSNPNLYWYRQAAGRGLQLLFYSVGIGQISSEVPQNLSASRPQDRQFILSSKKLLLSDSGFYLCAWSVRQGEEQYFGPGTRLTVT.